The rows below give T cell receptor beta chains drawn from one sample of a study of CD8+ T cells in alopecia areata. Sequencing used immunoSEQ multiplex PCR; TCRdb keeps in-frame clones, though not all of them. The sample lists about 170,000 clones, roughly 50% occurring once. The input for sequencing was CD4+ T cells sorted from blood, taken at roughly week 55, from a patient treated with tofacitinib. These receptors all stem from a human donor with alopecia areata. Both conserved end residues are part of each CDR3. D genes are given only for firm matches. Some rows have no size entry. The others give once, few or many, or a class for an expanded clone.

v_gene	d_gene	abundance	j_gene	CDR3aa	CDR3nt
TRBV14	NA	few	TRBJ1-3	CASSQVPGNTIYF	TGTGCCAGCAGCCAAGTTCCTGGAAACACCATATATTTT
TRBV6-1	TRBD1	NA	TRBJ1-6	CASSGQGSPLHF	TGTGCCAGCAGTGGACAGGGATCACCCCTCCACTTT
TRBV14	NA	few	TRBJ2-1	CASSQGPVERWEQFF	TGTGCCAGCAGCCAAGGCCCCGTCGAGCGATGGGAGCAGTTCTTC
TRBV4-1	TRBD1	few	TRBJ2-3	CASSQDRGDTQYF	TGCGCCAGCAGCCAAGACAGGGGGGATACGCAGTATTTT
TRBV15	NA	few	TRBJ2-5	CATSRDGVETQYF	TGTGCCACCAGCAGAGATGGAGTCGAGACCCAGTACTTC
TRBV7-2	NA	few	TRBJ1-6	CASSPQGSEVSPLHF	TGTGCCAGCAGCCCCCAGGGATCGGAAGTCTCACCCCTCCACTTT
TRBV30	NA	NA	TRBJ1-1	CAWRGIPEAFF	TGTGCCTGGCGGGGTATCCCTGAAGCTTTCTTT
TRBV29-1	TRBD1	NA	TRBJ1-1	CSESKRTGGEAFF	TGCAGCGAGTCAAAACGGACAGGGGGAGAAGCTTTCTTT
TRBV29-1	TRBD1	NA	TRBJ2-5	CSVERTGGGETQYF	TGCAGCGTGGAGAGGACAGGGGGCGGTGAGACCCAGTACTTC
TRBV29-1	TRBD1	few	TRBJ2-2	CSVGSGGTGELFF	TGCAGCGTTGGGTCAGGGGGCACCGGGGAGCTGTTTTTT
TRBV4-1	NA	NA	TRBJ2-5	CASSQGPGNQETQYF	TGCGCCAGCAGCCAAGGCCCGGGAAACCAAGAGACCCAGTACTTC